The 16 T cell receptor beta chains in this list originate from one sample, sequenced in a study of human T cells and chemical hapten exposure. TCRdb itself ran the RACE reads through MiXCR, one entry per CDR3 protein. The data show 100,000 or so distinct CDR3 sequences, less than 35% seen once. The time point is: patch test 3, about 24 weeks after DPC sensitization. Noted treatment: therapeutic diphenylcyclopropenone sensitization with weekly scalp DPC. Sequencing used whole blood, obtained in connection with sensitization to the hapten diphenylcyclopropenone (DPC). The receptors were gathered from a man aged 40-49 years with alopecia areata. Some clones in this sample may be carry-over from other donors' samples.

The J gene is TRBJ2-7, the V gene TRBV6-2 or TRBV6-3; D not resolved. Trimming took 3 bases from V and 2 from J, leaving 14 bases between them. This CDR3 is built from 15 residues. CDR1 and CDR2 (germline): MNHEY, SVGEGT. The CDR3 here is CASSYSPARAYEQYV. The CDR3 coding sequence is TGTGCCAGCAGTTATTCCCCAGCGCGAGCCTACGAGCAGTACGTC.

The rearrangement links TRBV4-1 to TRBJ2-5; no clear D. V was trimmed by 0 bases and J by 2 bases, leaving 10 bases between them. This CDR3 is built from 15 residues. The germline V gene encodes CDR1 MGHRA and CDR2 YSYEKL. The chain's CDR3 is CASSQDPGPQETQYF. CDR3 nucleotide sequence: TGCGCCAGCAGCCAAGATCCCGGGCCTCAAGAGACCCAGTACTTC.

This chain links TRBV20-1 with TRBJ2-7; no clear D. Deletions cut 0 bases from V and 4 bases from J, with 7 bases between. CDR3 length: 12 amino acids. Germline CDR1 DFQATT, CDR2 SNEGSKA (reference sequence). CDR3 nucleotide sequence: TGCAGTGCTAGAGATGGGCCGTACGAGCAGTACTTC. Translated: CSARDGPYEQYF.

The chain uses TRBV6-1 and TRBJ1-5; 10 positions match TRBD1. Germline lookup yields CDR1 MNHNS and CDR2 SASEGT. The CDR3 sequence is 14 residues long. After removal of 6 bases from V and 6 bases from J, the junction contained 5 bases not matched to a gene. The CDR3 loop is CASSVDRGPQPQHF. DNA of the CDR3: TGTGCCAGCAGCGTTGACAGGGGGCCTCAGCCCCAGCATTTT.

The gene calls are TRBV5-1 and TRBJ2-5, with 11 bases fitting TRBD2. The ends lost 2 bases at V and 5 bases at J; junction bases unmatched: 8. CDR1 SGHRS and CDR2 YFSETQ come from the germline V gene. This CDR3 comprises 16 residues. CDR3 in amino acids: CASSFTSGSSPETQYF. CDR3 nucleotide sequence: TGCGCCAGCAGCTTCACTAGCGGGAGCTCCCCCGAGACCCAGTACTTC.

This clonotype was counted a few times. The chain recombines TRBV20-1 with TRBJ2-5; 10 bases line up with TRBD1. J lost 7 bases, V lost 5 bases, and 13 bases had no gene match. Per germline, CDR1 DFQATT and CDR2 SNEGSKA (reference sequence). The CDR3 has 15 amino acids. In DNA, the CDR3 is TGCAGTGCTGAACCCGGGACAGGGGCCGTGCGGACCCAGTACTTC. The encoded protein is CSAEPGTGAVRTQYF.

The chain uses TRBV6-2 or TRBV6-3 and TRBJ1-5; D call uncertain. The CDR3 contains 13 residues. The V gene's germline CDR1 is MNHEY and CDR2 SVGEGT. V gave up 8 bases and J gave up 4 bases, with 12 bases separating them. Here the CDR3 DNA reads TGTGCCAGCCGTCTCTGGGAAAATCAGCCCCAGCATTTT. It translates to CASRLWENQPQHF.

The DNA for the CDR3 is TGCAGTGCTAGTGGGACTGGACTAGCGGGAGACTCCTACGAGCAGTACGTC. The encoded protein is CSASGTGLAGDSYEQYV. The genes are TRBV20-1 and TRBJ2-7; the match to TRBD2 covers 13 bases. Germline assignment: CDR1 DFQATT and CDR2 SNEGSKA (reference sequence). Trimming at V came to 3 bases and at J to 0 bases, leaving 8 bases not matched to a gene. The CDR3 is 17 amino acids.

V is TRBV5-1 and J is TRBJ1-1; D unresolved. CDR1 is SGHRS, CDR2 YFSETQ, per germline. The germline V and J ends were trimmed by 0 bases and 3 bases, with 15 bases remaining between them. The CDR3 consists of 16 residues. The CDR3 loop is CASSLESLQRDTEAFF. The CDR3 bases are TGCGCCAGCAGCTTGGAGAGTCTTCAGAGGGACACTGAAGCTTTCTTT.

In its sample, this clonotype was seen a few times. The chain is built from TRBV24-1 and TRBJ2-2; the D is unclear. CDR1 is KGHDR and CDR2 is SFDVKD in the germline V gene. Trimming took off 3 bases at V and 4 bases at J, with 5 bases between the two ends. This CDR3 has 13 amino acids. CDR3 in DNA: TGTGCCACCAGTGATCCGGGCACCGGGGAGCTGTTTTTT. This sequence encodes CATSDPGTGELFF.

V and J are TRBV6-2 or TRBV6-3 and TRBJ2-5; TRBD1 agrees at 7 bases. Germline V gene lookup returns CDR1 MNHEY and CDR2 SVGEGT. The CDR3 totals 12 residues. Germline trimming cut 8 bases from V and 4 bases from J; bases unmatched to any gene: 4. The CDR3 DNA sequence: TGTGCCAGCCGGGACAGCGTAGAGACCCAGTACTTC. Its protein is CASRDSVETQYF.

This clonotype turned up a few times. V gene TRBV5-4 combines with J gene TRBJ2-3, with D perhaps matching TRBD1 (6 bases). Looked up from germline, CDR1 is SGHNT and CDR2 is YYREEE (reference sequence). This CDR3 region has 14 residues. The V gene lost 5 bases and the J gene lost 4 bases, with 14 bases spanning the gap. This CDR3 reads CASSLGGAADTQYF. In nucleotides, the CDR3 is TGTGCCAGCAGTCTAGGGGGAGCAGCAGATACGCAGTATTTT.

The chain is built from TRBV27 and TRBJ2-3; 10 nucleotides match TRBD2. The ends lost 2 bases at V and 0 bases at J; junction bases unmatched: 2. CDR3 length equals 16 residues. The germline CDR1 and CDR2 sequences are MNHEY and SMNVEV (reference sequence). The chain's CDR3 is CASSLTSGVSTDTQYF. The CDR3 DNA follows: TGTGCCAGCAGTTTAACTAGCGGGGTGAGCACAGATACGCAGTATTTT.

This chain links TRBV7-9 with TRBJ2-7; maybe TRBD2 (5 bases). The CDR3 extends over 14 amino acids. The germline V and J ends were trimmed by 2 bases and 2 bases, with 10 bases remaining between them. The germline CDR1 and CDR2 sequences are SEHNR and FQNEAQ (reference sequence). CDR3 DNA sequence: TGTGCCAGCAGCTTATCGGAGAGGGCCTACGAGCAGTACGTC. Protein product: CASSLSERAYEQYV.

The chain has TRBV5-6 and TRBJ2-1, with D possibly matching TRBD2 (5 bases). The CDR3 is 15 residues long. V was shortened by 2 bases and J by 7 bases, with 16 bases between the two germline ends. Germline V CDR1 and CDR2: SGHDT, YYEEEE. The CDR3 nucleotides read TGTGCCAGCAGCTTTGACACAAGTACGGGGAATGAGCAGTTCTTC. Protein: CASSFDTSTGNEQFF.

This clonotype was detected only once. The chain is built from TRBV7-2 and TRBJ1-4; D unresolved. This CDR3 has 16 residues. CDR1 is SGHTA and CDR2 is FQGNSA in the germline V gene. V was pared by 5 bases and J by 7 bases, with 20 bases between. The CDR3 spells CASSPAWFGETEKLFF. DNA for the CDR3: TGTGCCAGCAGCCCGGCCTGGTTTGGTGAGACTGAAAAACTGTTTTTT. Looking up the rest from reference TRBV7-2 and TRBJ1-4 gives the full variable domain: GAGVSQSPSNKVTEKGKDVELRCDPISGHTALYWYRQSLGQGLEFLIYFQGNSAPDKSGLPSDRFSAERTGGSVSTLTIQRTQQEDSAVYLCASSPAWFGETEKLFFGSGTQLSVL.